The entry that follows covers one T cell receptor beta chain sequence. This clonotype was observed at least ten times. Its recognized antigen is unknown. No clone much larger than this one lies a single base away; base qualities are absent. This sample is part of a study of Graves' ophthalmopathy and Graves' hyperthyroidism (dated by TCRdb to between 2017 and 2018). Study-level background: Hyperthyroidism was defined as stable when no progression to ophthalmopathy occurred within 18 months of follow-up. TCR beta repertoire signatures were used to distinguish Graves' ophthalmopathy from Graves' hyperthyroidism and to predict progression to ophthalmopathy. In total, 135 blood samples were TCR-sequenced: 43 ophthalmopathy, roughly 77 hyperthyroidism and 17 hyperthyroidism-to-ophthalmopathy patients. To explore V-J signatures that distinguish ophthalmopathy from hyperthyroidism, a discovery set of under 110 patients was enrolled, made up of more than 40 with ophthalmopathy and some 60 with stable hyperthyroidism. An independent validation cohort comprised some 19 hyperthyroidism patients and over 15 patients who later progressed from hyperthyroidism to ophthalmopathy. T-cell repertoires of thyroid tissue and blood were compared in five or six hyperthyroidism patients. Once sampling was done, hyperthyroidism patients were given methimazole at a starting dose of 30 mg daily, while ophthalmopathy patients were given high-dose intravenous methylprednisolone. The paper's findings and limits, for the study overall: In validation, the model predicted ophthalmopathy progression with more than 70% sensitivity and 72.22% specificity; some twelve predicted patients were CT-confirmed with GO in a median of roughly 6.8 months. In cross-validation, the 13-signature model distinguished ophthalmopathy from stable hyperthyroidism with about 89% sensitivity and around 81% specificity, while in the test set the corresponding values were about 79% and 69%. Most of the expanded thyroid clonotypes with a frequency above 0.001 were also detected in blood, and it was suggested that the thyroid immune response may be reflected by blood repertoires. Sample size was not statistically predetermined, and group allocation was not concealed from the investigators.

The hyperthyroidism patients were 18 to 65 years old and newly diagnosed, with a disease duration of less than 2 months. Anyone with other autoimmune diseases, uncontrolled infections, pregnancy or lactation was excluded from the study. Diagnosis was based on clinical symptoms, serum thyroxine, TRAb, thyroid ultrasound and orbital computed tomography. Total RNA was extracted using Trizol reagent, and RNA quality was checked on an Agilent 2100 Bioanalyzer. The junction shows trimming of 4 bases on V and 5 bases on J, plus 11 bases between the germline ends. The germline V gene provides CDR1 SQVTM and CDR2 ANQGSEA. The CDR3 covers 12 residues, taking in both the cysteine and the phenylalanine. Solely the CDR3 DNA is kept, with 36 bases framed from the first base. For repertoire sequencing, the TCR beta CDR3 regions were amplified from RNA transcripts. The first round of RT-PCR was done with HTBI primers and the Qiagen OneStep RT-PCR kit, and was followed by a second round of multiplex PCR, then size selection and purification. The libraries underwent paired-end sequencing with 100 bp reads on an Illumina HiSeq2000. The published analysis was carried out like this. SOAPnuke was used for read processing, and reads with adapters, uncalled bases, a mean Phred below 15, or no exact constant-primer or identifier match were discarded. COPE v1.2.5 was used to merge the high-quality paired reads. Unique nucleotide sequences were defined as clonotypes and aligned to IMGT TRB V, D and J references using MiTCR v1.1. Analysis was restricted to V-J combinations with a frequency above 0.0001, which covered 98% to 99.2% of repertoires. For each V-J combination, a TCR clonal expansion and chaos score was defined as the ratio of F50 clonal expansion to chaos observed in the TCRdist matrix. Welch's t-statistics and random forest were used to reduce the features to about a dozen V-J combinations, which were then used as input to a naive Bayes classifier. Thyroid-blood repertoire similarity was quantified with the Morisita-Horn index. The public reads were reanalyzed by TCRdb: fastp trimming at Q25, MiXCR alignment, in-frame beta chains only. Merged by CDR3 protein, the rows form single entries marked with the most common genes and DNA. The V and J calls were determined by TCRdb, not by the authors. Here the sample has about 1.1 million distinct CDR3 sequences; approximately 35% occur a single time. The ten most abundant clones make up roughly 11% of the sample.

The V and J segments used are TRBV29-1 and TRBJ2-5, and the D gene may be TRBD1, 6 bases matching. The specimen sequenced was peripheral blood or thyroid tissue (not recorded which). The TCR comes from an adult man with Graves' hyperthyroidism. The CDR3 region has the sequence CSVARGWETQYF. The bases read TGCAGCGTTGCAAGGGGGTGGGAGACCCAGTACTTC.